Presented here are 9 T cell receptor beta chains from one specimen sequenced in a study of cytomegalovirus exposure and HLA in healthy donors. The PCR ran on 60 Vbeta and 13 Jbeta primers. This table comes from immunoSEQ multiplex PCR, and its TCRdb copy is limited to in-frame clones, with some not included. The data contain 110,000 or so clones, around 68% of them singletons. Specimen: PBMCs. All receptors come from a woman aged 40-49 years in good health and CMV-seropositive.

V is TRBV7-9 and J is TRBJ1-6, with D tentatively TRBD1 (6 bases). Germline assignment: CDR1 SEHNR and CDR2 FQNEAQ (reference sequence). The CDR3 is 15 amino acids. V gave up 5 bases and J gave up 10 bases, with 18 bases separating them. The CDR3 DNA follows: TGTGCCAGCAGCCTCCCGGGGGGGGCAGGGTCACCCCTCCACTTT. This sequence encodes CASSLPGGAGSPLHF.

The CDR3 protein is CASSLDSGSDRDTQYF. For the CDR3, the DNA is TGCGCCAGCAGCTTGGACAGCGGGAGCGATAGAGATACGCAGTATTTT. The chain has TRBV5-1 and TRBJ2-3, with 8 bases lining up with TRBD2. V lost 0 bases and J lost 5; bases outside the gene matches: 8. Germline loops: CDR1 SGHRS, CDR2 YFSETQ. CDR3 length: 16 amino acids.

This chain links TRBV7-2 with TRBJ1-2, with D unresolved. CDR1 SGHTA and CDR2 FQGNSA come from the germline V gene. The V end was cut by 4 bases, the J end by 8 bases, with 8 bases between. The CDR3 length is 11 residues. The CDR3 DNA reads TGTGCCAGCAGCTCATGGCCCGGCTACACCTTC. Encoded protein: CASSSWPGYTF.

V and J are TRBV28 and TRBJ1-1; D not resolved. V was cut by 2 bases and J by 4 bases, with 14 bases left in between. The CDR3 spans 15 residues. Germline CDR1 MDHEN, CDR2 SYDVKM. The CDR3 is CASSLNILSSTEAFF. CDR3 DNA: TGTGCCAGCAGTTTAAATATCCTCAGTTCCACTGAAGCTTTCTTT. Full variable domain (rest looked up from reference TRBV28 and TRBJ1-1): DVKVTQSSRYLVKRTGEKVFLECVQDMDHENMFWYRQDPGLGLRLIYFSYDVKMKEKGDIPEGYSVSREKKERFSLILESASTNQTSMYLCASSLNILSSTEAFFGQGTRLTVV.

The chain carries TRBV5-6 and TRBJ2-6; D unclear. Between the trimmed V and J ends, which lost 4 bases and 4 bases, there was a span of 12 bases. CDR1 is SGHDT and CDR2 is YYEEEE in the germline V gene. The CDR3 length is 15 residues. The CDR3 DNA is TGTGCCAGCAGCATGTGGCGGCCCGGGGCCAACGTCCTGACTTTC. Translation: CASSMWRPGANVLTF.

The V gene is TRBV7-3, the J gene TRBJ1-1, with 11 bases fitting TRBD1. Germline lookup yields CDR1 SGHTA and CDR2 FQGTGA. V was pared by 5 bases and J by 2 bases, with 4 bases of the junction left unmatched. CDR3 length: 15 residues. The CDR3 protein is CASSPWTGGNTEAFF. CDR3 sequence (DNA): TGTGCCAGCAGCCCGTGGACAGGGGGCAACACTGAAGCTTTCTTT.

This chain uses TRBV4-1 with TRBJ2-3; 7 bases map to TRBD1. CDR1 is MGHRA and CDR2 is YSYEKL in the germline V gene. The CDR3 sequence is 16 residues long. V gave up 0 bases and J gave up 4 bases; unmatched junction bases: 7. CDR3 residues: CASSQETGSPSDTQYF. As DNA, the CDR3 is TGCGCCAGCAGCCAAGAGACAGGGTCCCCTTCAGATACGCAGTATTTT.

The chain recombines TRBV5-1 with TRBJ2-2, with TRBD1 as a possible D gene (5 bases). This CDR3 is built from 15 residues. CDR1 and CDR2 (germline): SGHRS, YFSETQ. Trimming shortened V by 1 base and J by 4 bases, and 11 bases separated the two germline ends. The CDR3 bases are TGCGCCAGCAGCTTGAACGGAAGGGGCACCGGGGAGCTGTTTTTT. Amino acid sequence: CASSLNGRGTGELFF.

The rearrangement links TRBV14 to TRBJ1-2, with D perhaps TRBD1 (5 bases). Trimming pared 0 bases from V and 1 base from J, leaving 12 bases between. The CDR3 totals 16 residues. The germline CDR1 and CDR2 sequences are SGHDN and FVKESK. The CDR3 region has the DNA TGTGCCAGCAGCCAAGATCGGCGGGGCCTTAACTATGGCTACACCTTC. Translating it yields CASSQDRRGLNYGYTF. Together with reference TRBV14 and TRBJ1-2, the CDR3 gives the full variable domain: EAGVTQFPSHSVIEKGQTVTLRCDPISGHDNLYWYRRVMGKEIKFLLHFVKESKQDESGMPNNRFLAERTGGTYSTLKVQPAELEDSGVYFCASSQDRRGLNYGYTFGSGTRLTVV.